This entry is about one T cell receptor (beta chain). The CDR3 spans 15 residues. Trimming shortened V by 5 bases and J by 6 bases, and 20 bases separated the two germline ends. CDR1 is SGHTA and CDR2 is FQGNSA in the germline V gene. The PCR contained 60 Vbeta and 13 Jbeta primers. This table comes from immunoSEQ multiplex PCR, and its TCRdb copy is limited to in-frame clones, with some not included. The profile shows approximately 130,000 clones, under 85% of them singletons. These data originate in a study of cytomegalovirus exposure and HLA in healthy donors. Sequencing was done on a sample of PBMCs. The chain joins TRBV7-2 to TRBJ2-7, with a tentative D call TRBD1 (6 bases). This clonotype originated in a boy younger than 18 in good health and CMV-seronegative. CDR3 region: CASSQAPRGAGEQYF. In DNA, the CDR3 is TGTGCCAGCAGCCAGGCCCCCAGGGGCGCAGGCGAGCAGTACTTC.